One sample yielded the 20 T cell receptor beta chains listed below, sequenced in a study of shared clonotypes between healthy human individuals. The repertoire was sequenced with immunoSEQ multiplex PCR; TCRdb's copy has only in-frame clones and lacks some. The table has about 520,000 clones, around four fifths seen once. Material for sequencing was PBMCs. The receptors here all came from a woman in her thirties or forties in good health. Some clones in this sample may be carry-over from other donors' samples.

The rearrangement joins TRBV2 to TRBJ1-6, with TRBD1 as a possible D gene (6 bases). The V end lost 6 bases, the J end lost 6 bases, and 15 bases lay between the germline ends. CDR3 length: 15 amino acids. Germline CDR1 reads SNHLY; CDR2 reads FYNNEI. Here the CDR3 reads CASSGDQGINSPLHF. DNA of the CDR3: TGTGCCAGCAGCGGGGACCAGGGGATTAATTCACCCCTCCACTTT.

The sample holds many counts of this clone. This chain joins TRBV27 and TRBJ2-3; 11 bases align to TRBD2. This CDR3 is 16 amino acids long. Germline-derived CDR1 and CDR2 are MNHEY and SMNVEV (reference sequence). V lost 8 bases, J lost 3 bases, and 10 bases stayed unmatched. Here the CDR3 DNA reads TGTGCCAGCGCCGCTCCCCGGACTAGCGGGACAGATACGCAGTATTTT. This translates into CASAAPRTSGTDTQYF.

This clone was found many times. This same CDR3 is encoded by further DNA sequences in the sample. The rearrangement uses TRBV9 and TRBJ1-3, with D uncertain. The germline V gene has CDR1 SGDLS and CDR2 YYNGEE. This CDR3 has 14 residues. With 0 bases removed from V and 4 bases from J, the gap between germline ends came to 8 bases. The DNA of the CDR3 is TGTGCCAGCAGCGTAGGTGGTCCCGGAAACACCATATATTTT. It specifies CASSVGGPGNTIYF.

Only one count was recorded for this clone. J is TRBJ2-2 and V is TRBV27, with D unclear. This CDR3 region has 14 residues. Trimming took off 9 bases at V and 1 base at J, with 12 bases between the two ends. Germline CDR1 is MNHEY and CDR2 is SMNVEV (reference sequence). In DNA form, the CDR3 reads TGTGCCAGTTACCCAACAAGGAACACCGGGGAGCTGTTTTTT. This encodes CASYPTRNTGELFF.

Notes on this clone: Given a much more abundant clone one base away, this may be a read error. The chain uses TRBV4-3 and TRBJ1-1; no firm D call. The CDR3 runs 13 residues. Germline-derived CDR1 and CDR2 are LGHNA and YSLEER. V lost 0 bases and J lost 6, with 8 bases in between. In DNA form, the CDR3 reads TGCGCCAGCAGCCAAGATTTCAGCGCTGAAGCTTTCTTT. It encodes CASSQDFSAEAFF.

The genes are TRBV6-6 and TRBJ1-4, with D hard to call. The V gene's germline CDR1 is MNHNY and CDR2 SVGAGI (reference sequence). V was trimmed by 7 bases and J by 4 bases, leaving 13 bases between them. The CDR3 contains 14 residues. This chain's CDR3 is CASTRSGNNEKLFF. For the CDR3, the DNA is TGTGCCAGCACCCGGTCAGGAAATAATGAAAAACTGTTTTTT.

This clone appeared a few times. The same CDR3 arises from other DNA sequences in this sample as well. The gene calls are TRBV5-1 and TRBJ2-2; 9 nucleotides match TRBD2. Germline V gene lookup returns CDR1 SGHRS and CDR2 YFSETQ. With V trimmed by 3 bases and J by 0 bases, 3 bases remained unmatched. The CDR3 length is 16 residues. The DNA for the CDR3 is TGCGCCAGCAGCTCTAGCGGGACAACGAACACCGGGGAGCTGTTTTTT. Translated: CASSSSGTTNTGELFF.

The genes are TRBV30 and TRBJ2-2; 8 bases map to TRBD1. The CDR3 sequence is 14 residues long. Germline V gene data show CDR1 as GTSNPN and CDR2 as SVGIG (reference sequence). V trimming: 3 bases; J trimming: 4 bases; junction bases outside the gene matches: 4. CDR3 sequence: CAWRRQGSTGELFF. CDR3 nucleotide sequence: TGTGCCTGGAGGAGACAGGGGAGCACCGGGGAGCTGTTTTTT.

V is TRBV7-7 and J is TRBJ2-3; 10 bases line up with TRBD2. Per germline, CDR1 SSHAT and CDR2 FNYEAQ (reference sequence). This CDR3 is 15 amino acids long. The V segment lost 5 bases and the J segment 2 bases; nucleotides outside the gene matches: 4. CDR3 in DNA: TGTGCCAGCAGCCAAGGACTAGCGGACACAGATACGCAGTATTTT. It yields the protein CASSQGLADTDTQYF.

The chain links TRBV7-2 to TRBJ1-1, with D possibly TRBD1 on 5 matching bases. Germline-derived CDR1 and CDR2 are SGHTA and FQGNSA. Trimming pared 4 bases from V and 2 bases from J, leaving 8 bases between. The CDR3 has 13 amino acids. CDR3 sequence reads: CASSWTINTEAFF. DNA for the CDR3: TGTGCCAGCAGCTGGACAATTAACACTGAAGCTTTCTTT.

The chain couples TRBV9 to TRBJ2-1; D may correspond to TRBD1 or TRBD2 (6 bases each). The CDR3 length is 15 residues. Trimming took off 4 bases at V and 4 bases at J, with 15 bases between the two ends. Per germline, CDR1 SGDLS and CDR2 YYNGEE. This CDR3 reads CASSTGGRQYNEQFF. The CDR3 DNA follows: TGTGCCAGCAGCACCGGGGGCAGGCAATACAATGAGCAGTTCTTC.

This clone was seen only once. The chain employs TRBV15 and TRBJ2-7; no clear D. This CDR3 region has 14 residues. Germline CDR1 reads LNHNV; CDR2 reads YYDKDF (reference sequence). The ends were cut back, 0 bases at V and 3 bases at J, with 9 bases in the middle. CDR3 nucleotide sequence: TGTGCCACCAGCAGAGATCGGTCCCGCTACGAGCAGTACTTC. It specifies CATSRDRSRYEQYF. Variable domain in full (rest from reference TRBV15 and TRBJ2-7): DAMVIQNPRYQVTQFGKPVTLSCSQTLNHNVMYWYQQKSSQAPKLLFHYYDKDFNNEADTPDNFQSRRPNTSFCFLDIRSPGLGDTAMYLCATSRDRSRYEQYFGPGTRLTVT.

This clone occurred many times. CDR3 nucleotides: TGTGCCAGCAGCTGGACTATTGGCGATCCGTTCTTC. Translated, it gives CASSWTIGDPFF. V gene TRBV5-4 combines with J gene TRBJ2-1; tentatively, D is TRBD2 (6 bases). This CDR3 comprises 12 residues. Germline V lookup: CDR1 SGHNT, CDR2 YYREEE (reference sequence). Trimming shortened V by 3 bases and J by 15 bases, and 16 bases separated the two germline ends. The full variable domain, completed using reference TRBV5-4 and TRBJ2-1, is ETGVTQSPTHLIKTRGQQVTLRCSSQSGHNTVSWYQQALGQGPQFIFQYYREEENGRGNFPPRFSGLQFPNYSSELNVNALELDDSALYLCASSWTIGDPFFGPGTRLTVL.

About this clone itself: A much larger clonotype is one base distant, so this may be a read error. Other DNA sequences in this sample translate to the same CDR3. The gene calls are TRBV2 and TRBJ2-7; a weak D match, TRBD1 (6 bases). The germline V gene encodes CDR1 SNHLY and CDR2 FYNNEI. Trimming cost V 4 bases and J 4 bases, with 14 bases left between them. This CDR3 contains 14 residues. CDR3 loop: CASSAPRGLYEQYF. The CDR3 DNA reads TGTGCCAGCAGTGCTCCTAGGGGGTTGTACGAGCAGTACTTC.

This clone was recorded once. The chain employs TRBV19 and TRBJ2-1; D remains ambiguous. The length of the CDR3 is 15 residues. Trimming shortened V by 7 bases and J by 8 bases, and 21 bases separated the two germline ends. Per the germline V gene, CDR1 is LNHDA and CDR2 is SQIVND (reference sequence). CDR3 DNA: TGTGCCAGTACTCGAACCGCTGTGGATTACGATGAGCAGTTCTTC. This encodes CASTRTAVDYDEQFF.

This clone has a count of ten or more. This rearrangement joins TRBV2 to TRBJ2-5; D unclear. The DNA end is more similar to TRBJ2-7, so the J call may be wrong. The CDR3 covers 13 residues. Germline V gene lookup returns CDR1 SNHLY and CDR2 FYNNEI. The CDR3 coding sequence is TGTGCCAGCAGTGACGTGTTCTCCTACGAGCAGTACTTC. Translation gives CASSDVFSYEQYF.

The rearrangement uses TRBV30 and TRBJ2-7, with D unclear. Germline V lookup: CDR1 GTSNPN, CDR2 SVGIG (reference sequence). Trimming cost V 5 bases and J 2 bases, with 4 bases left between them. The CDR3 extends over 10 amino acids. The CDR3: CAWGAYEQYF. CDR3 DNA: TGTGCCTGGGGGGCCTACGAGCAGTACTTC. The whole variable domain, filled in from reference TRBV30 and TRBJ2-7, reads SQTIHQWPATLVQPVGSPLSLECTVEGTSNPNLYWYRQAAGRGLQLLFYSVGIGQISSEVPQNLSASRPQDRQFILSSKKLLLSDSGFYLCAWGAYEQYFGPGTRLTVT.

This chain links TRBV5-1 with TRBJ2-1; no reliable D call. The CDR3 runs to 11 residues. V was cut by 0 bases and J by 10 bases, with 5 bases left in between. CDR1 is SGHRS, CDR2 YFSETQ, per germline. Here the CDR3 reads CASSLEVEQFF. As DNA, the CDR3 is TGCGCCAGCAGCTTGGAGGTGGAGCAGTTCTTC.

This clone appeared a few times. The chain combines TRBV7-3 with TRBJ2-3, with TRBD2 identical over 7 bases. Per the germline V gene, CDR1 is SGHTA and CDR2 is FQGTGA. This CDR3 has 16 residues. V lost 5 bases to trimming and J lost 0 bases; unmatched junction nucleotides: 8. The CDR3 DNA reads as TGTGCCAGCAGCCTCCATGCGGGAGAGAGCACAGATACGCAGTATTTT. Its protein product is CASSLHAGESTDTQYF. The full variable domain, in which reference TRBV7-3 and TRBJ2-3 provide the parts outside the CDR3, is GAGVSQTPSNKVTEKGKYVELRCDPISGHTALYWYRQSLGQGPEFLIYFQGTGAADDSGLPNDRFFAVRPEGSVSTLKIQRTERGDSAVYLCASSLHAGESTDTQYFGPGTRLTVL.

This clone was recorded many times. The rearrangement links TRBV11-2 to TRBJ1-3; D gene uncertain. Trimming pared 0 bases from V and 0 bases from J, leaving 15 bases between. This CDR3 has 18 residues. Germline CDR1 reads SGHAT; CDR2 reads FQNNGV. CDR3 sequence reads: CASSLDRVAGFSGNTIYF. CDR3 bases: TGTGCCAGCAGCTTAGATCGGGTAGCAGGCTTCTCTGGAAACACCATATATTTT.